This T cell receptor beta chain was identified in a study of blood T cell repertoires in COVID-19 (dated by TCRdb to the early 2020s). Looking at the study overall: Samples covering the acute and convalescent phases of COVID-19 were provided by collaborators in the United States, Italy and Spain. The prospective study material was composed of cDNA or gDNA derived from T cells, B-cell-depleted T cells, or PBMCs. Subjects who had been exposed to COVID-19, were actively infected with it, or had recovered from it provided the deeply sampled blood TCRbeta repertoires that made up the dataset. A freely available public database, intended as a resource for researchers studying the immune response to SARS-CoV-2, is where the repertoires were released. The samples were drawn from two sources: the first 160 participants of the ongoing ImmuneRACE study, and 950 to 1,500 subjects contributed by 6 global collaborators. The sample metadata nearly always contained a de-identified subject ID, COVID-19 status, age in years and sex. Where available, HLA class I and class II types were taken from metadata supplied by the sample provider and were not determined by assay-based typing.

General study outcomes and caveats: Clinical and demographic metadata were provided uncurated, with the amount varying by source and participant.

Whole blood was collected in K2EDTA tubes by collaborating institutions according to the institutions' own protocols. Collaborator samples were shipped for TCRbeta analysis as frozen whole blood, isolated PBMCs, or DNA extracted from either sample type. Reading the germline V gene (reference sequence) gives CDR1 GTSNPN and CDR2 SVGIG. The V end loses 0 bases and the J end loses 3 bases, and a stretch of 11 bases separates them. The CDR3 numbers 14 residues from cysteine through phenylalanine. Of all the DNA, just the CDR3 is kept, 42 bases in frame from base 1. The immunoSEQ Assay, a bias-controlled multiplex PCR, was used to amplify TCRbeta CDR3 regions from genomic DNA. In the paper's pipeline: The number of nucleated cells in each sample was estimated from the amplification of reference gene primers within the assay. To quantify the absolute abundance of each unique TCRbeta CDR3 rearrangement, sequence reads were collapsed and filtered. Productive Simpson clonality was computed per sample as the square root of Simpson's diversity index over productive rearrangements. TCRdb's version of the immuneACCESS table is confined to in-frame rearrangements and falls short of the full clone set. An unresolved V gene accounts for under half of the shortfall where checked; the remainder is of unknown origin. V, J and clone size are taken as reported in that table, and D and trimming were inferred from the DNA itself. Here the sample has 300,000 to 400,000 clones; roughly 88% occur a single time. Around 4% of the sample goes to the ten largest clones.

Worth noting for this clone: Its antigen target is currently unknown. No much larger clonotype is one base removed from it; base qualities were not supplied.

The sequenced sample was peripheral blood. Here the chain combines TRBV30 and TRBJ1-1; no confident D gene assignment can be made. The receptor comes from a woman between 45 and 65 years old with active or convalescent COVID-19. The nucleotides are TGTGCCTGGAGTGTATTTGGGCCAGACACTGAAGCTTTCTTT. Protein translation: CAWSVFGPDTEAFF.